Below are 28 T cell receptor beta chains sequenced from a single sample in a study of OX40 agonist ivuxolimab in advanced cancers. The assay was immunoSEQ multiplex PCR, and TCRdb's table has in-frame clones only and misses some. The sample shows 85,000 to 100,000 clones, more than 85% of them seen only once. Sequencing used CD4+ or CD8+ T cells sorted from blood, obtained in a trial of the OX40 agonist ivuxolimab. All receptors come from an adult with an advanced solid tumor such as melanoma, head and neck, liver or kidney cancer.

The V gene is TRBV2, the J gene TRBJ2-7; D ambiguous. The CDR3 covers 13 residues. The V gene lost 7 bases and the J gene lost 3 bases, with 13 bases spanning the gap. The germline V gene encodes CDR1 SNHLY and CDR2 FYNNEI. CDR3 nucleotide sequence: TGTGCCAGCAAGGAGCGAGAGAGCTACGAGCAGTACGTC. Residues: CASKERESYEQYV.

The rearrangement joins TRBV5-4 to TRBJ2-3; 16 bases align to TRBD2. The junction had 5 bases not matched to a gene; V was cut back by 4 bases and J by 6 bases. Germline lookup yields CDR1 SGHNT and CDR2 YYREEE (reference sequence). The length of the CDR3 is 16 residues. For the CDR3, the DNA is TGTGCCAGCAGCCAGGGACTAGCGGGAGGGCCGGATACGCAGTATTTT. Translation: CASSQGLAGGPDTQYF.

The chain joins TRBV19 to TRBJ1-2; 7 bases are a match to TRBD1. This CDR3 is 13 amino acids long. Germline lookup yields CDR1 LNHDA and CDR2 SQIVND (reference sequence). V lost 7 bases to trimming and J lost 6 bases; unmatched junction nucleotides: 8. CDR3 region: CASIRQGGNGYTF. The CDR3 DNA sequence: TGTGCCAGTATAAGACAGGGAGGTAATGGCTACACCTTC. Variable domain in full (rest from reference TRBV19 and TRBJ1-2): DGGITQSPKYLFRKEGQNVTLSCEQNLNHDAMYWYRQDPGQGLRLIYYSQIVNDFQKGDIAEGYSVSREKKESFPLTVTSAQKNPTAFYLCASIRQGGNGYTFGSGTRLTVV.

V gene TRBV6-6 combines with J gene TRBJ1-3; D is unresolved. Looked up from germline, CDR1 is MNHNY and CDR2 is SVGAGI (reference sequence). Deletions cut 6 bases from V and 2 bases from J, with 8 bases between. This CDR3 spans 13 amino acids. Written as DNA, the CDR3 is TGTGCCAGCAGACCATCAACTGGAAACACCATATATTTT. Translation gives CASRPSTGNTIYF.

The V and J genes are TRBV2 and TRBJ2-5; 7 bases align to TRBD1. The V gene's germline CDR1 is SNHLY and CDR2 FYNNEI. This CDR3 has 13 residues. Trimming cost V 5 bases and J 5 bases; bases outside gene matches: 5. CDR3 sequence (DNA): TGTGCCAGCAGTCAAGGGGGCGAGGAGACCCAGTACTTC. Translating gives CASSQGGEETQYF.

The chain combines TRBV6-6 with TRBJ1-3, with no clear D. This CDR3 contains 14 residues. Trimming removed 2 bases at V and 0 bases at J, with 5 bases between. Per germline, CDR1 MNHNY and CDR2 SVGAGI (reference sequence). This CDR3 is CASSYTSSGNTIYF. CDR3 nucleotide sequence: TGTGCCAGCAGTTACACGAGCTCTGGAAACACCATATATTTT.

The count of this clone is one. CDR3 amino acids: CASSYAGQLQETQYF. CDR3 DNA: TGTGCCAGCAGTTACGCGGGACAGTTACAAGAGACCCAGTACTTC. The rearrangement uses TRBV6-5 and TRBJ2-5; weak D call: TRBD1 (7 bases). This CDR3 has 15 residues. Germline V gene sequence: CDR1 MNHEY, CDR2 SVGAGI. V was pared by 2 bases and J by 2 bases, with 12 bases between.

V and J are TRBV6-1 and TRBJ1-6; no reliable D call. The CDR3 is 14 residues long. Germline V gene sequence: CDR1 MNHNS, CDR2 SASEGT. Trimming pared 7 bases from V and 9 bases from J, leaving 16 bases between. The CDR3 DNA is TGTGCCAGCATTTGGGGATTTCGTTTTTCACCCCTCCACTTT. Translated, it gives CASIWGFRFSPLHF.

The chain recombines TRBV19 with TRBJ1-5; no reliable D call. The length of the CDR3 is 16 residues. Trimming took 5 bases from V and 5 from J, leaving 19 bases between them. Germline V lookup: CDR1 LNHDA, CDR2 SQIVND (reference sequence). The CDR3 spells CASSPWTEDPYQPQHF. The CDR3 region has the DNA TGTGCCAGTAGTCCTTGGACGGAGGACCCCTATCAGCCCCAGCATTTT.

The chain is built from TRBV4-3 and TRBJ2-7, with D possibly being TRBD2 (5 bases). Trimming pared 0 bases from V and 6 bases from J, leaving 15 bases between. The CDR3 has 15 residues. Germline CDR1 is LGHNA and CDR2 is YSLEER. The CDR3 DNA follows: TGCGCCAGCAGCCAAGATAGCCATGGTGAGGGCGAGCAGTACTTC. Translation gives CASSQDSHGEGEQYF.

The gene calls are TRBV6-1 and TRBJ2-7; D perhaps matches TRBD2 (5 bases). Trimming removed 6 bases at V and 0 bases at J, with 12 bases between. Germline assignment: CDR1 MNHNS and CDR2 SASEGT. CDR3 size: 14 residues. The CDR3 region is CASSADSASYEQYV. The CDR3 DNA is TGTGCCAGCAGCGCAGATAGCGCCTCCTACGAGCAGTACGTC.

CDR3 loop: CASTLRWDSPLHF. DNA for the CDR3: TGTGCCAGCACCCTCCGCTGGGATTCACCCCTCCACTTT. V usage is TRBV27 and J usage is TRBJ1-6; D is ambiguous. V was pared by 7 bases and J by 8 bases, with 12 bases between. Germline V CDR1 and CDR2: MNHEY, SMNVEV (reference sequence). The CDR3 has 13 residues.

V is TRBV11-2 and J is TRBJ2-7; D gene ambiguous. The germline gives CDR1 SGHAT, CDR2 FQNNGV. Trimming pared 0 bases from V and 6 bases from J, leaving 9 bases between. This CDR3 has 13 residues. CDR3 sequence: CASSLDRVSEQYF. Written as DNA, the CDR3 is TGTGCCAGCAGCTTAGATCGCGTGTCCGAGCAGTACTTC. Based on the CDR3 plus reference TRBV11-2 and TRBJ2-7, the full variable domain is EAGVAQSPRYKIIEKRQSVAFWCNPISGHATLYWYQQILGQGPKLLIQFQNNGVVDDSQLPKDRFSAERLKGVDSTLKIQPAKLEDSAVYLCASSLDRVSEQYFGPGTRLTVT.

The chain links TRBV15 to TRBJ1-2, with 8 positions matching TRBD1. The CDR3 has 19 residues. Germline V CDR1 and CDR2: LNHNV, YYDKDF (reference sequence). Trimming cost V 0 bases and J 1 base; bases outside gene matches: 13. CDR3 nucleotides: TGTGCCACCAGCAGAGATTTGCTGGGACAGGTACACTTTAACTATGGCTACACCTTC. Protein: CATSRDLLGQVHFNYGYTF.

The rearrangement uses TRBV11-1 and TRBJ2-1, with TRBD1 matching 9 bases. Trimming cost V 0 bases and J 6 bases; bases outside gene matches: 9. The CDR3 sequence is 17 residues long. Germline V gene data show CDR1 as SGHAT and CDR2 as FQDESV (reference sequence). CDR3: CASSLARAGQGFNEQFF. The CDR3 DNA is TGTGCCAGCAGCTTAGCGCGGGCGGGACAGGGCTTCAATGAGCAGTTCTTC.

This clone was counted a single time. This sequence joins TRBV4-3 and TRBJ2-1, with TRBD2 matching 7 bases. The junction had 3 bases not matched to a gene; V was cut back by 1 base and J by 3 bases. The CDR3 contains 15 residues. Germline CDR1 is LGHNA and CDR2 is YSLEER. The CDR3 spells CASSQALAVYNEQFF. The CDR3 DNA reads TGCGCCAGCAGCCAAGCCCTAGCGGTCTACAATGAGCAGTTCTTC.

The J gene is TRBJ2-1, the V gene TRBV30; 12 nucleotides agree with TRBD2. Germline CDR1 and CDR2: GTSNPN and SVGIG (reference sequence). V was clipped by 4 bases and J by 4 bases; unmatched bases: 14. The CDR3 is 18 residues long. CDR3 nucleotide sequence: TGTGCCTGGACAAGGGGGCTAGCGGGAGGGCCGAGTTACAATGAGCAGTTCTTC. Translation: CAWTRGLAGGPSYNEQFF. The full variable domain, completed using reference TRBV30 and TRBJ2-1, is SQTIHQWPATLVQPVGSPLSLECTVEGTSNPNLYWYRQAAGRGLQLLFYSVGIGQISSEVPQNLSASRPQDRQFILSSKKLLLSDSGFYLCAWTRGLAGGPSYNEQFFGPGTRLTVL.

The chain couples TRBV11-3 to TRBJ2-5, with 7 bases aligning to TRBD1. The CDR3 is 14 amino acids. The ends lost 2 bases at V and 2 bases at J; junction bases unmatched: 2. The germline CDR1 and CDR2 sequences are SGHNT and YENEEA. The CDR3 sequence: CASSLRDSQETQYF. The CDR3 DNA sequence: TGTGCCAGCAGCTTAAGGGACAGTCAAGAGACCCAGTACTTC.

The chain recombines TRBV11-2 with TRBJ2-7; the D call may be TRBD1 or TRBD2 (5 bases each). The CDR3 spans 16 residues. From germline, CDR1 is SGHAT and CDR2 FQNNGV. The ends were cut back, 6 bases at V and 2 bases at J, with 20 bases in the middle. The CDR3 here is CASRPTPGRMTYEQYF. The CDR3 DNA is TGTGCCAGCAGACCAACGCCGGGACGTATGACCTACGAGCAGTACTTC.

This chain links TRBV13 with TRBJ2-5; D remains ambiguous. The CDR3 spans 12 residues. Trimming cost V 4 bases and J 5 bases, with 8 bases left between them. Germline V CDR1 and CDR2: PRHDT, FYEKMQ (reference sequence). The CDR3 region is CASSSKMETQYF. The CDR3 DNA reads TGTGCCAGCAGCTCCAAAATGGAGACCCAGTACTTC.

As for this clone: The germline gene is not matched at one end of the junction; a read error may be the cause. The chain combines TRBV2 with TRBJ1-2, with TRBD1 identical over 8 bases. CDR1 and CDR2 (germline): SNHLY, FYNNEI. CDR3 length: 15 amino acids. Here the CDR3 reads CASRERTGQNYGYTF. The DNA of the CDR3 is TGTGCCAGCCGTGAAAGGACAGGGCAGAACTATGGCTACACCTTC.

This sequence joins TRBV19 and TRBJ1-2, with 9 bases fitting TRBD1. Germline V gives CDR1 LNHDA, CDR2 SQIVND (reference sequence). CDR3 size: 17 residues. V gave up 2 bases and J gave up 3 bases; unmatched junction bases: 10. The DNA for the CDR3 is TGTGCCAGTAGTATACGGGGACAGGGTCGAGGGGACTATGGCTACACCTTC. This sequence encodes CASSIRGQGRGDYGYTF.

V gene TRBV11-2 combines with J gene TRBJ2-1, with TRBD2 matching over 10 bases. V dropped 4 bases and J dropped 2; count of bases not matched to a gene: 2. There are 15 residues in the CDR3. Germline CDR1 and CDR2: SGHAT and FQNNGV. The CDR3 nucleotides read TGTGCCAGCAGCTCTAGCGGGAGTACCTACAATGAGCAGTTCTTC. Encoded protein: CASSSSGSTYNEQFF.

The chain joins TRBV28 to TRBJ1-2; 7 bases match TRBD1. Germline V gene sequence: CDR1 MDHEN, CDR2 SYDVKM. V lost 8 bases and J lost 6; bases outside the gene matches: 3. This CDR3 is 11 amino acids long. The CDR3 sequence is CASSGTDGYTF. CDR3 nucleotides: TGTGCCAGCTCGGGGACAGATGGCTACACCTTC.

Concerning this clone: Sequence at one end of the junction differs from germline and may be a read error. The CDR3, as DNA: TGTGCCATCAATGAGGGGCGGGACGGGGACACCATATATTTT. This gives the protein CAINEGRDGDTIYF. This chain connects TRBV10-3 to TRBJ1-3, with a possible D match to TRBD1 (5 bases). This CDR3 is built from 14 residues. CDR1 is ENHRY, CDR2 SYGVKD, per germline.

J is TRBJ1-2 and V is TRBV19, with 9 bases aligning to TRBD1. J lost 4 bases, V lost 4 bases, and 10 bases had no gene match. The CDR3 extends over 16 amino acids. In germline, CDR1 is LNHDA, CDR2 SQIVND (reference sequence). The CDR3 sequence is CASSTRPGQGGYGYTF. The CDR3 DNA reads TGTGCCAGTAGTACTCGCCCGGGACAGGGTGGCTATGGCTACACCTTC. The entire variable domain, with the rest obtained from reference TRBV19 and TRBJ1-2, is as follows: DGGITQSPKYLFRKEGQNVTLSCEQNLNHDAMYWYRQDPGQGLRLIYYSQIVNDFQKGDIAEGYSVSREKKESFPLTVTSAQKNPTAFYLCASSTRPGQGGYGYTFGSGTRLTVV.

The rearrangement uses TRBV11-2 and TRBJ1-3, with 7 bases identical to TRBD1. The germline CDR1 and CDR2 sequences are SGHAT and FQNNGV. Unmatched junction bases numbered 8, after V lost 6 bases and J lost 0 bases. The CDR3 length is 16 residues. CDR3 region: CASRMPGQSSGNTIYF. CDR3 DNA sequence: TGTGCCAGCAGGATGCCGGGACAGTCCTCTGGAAACACCATATATTTT. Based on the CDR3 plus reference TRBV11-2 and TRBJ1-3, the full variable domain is EAGVAQSPRYKIIEKRQSVAFWCNPISGHATLYWYQQILGQGPKLLIQFQNNGVVDDSQLPKDRFSAERLKGVDSTLKIQPAKLEDSAVYLCASRMPGQSSGNTIYFGEGSWLTVV.

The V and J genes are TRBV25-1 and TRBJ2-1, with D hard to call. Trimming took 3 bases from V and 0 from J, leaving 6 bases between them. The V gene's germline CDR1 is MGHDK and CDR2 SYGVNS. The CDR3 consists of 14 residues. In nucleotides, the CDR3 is TGTGCCAGCAGTGACCCCAGCTCCTACAATGAGCAGTTCTTC. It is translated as CASSDPSSYNEQFF.